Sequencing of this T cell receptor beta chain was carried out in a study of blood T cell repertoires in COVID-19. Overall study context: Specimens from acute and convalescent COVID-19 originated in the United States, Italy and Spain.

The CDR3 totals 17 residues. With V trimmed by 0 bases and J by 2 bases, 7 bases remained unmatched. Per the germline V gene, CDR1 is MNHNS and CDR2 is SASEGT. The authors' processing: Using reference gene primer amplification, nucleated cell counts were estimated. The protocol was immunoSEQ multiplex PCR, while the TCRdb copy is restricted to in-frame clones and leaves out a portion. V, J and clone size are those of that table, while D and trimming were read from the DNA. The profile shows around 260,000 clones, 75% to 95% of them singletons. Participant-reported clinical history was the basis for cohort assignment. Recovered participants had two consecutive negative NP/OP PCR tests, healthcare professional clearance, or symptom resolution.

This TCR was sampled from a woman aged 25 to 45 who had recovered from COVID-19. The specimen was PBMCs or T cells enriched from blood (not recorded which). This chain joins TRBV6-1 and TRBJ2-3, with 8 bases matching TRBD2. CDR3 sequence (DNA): TGTGCCAGCAGTGAAGCAGGGGCGGGAGGATCCACAGATACGCAGTATTTT. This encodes CASSEAGAGGSTDTQYF.